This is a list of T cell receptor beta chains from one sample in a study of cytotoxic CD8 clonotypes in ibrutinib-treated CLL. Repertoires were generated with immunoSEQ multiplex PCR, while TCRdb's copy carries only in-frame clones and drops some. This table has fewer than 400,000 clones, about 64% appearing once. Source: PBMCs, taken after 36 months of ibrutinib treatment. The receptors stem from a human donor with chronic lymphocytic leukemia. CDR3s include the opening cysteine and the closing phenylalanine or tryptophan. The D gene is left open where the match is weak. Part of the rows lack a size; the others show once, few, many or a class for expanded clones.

CDR3: CASSRWDSNYGYTF
DNA: TGTGCCAGCAGCAGATGGGACAGTAACTATGGCTACACCTTC
V: TRBV7-9
size: NA
D: TRBD1
J: TRBJ1-2

CDR3: CASSPWDRSTDTQYF
DNA: TGTGCCAGCAGCCCGTGGGACCGTAGCACAGATACGCAGTATTTT
V: TRBV5-4
size: NA
D: NA
J: TRBJ2-3

CDR3: CASNPRRNPLWEQYF
DNA: TGTGCCAGCAACCCCAGGAGGAACCCTCTCTGGGAGCAGTACTTC
V: TRBV28
size: NA
D: NA
J: TRBJ2-7

CDR3: CASSQGANLGNTEAFF
DNA: TGCGCCAGCAGCCAGGGGGCTAACCTGGGGAACACTGAAGCTTTCTTT
V: TRBV5-1
size: NA
D: TRBD1
J: TRBJ1-1

CDR3: CASSHTPFMQGLYNEQFF
DNA: TGTGCCAGCAGCCACACCCCGTTTATGCAGGGATTGTACAATGAGCAGTTCTTC
V: TRBV11-2
size: NA
D: NA
J: TRBJ2-1

CDR3: CASVRFTQGTDTQYF
DNA: TGTGCTAGTGTTCGATTTACCCAAGGCACAGATACGCAGTATTTT
V: TRBV12-5
size: NA
D: NA
J: TRBJ2-3

CDR3: CASSQQENTGELFF
DNA: TGCGCCAGCAGCCAACAGGAGAACACCGGGGAGCTGTTTTTT
V: TRBV4-1
size: few
D: NA
J: TRBJ2-2

CDR3: CASREQGGYGYTF
DNA: TGTGCCAGCAGAGAACAGGGGGGCTATGGCTACACCTTC
V: TRBV6-5
size: NA
D: TRBD1
J: TRBJ1-2

CDR3: CASSSFSGQAPGYGYTF
DNA: TGCGCCAGCAGCTCCTTTTCTGGACAGGCTCCAGGCTATGGCTACACCTTC
V: TRBV5-1
size: few
D: TRBD1
J: TRBJ1-2

CDR3: CASSLDWGSDEKLFF
DNA: TGTGCCAGCAGCTTAGATTGGGGGTCCGATGAAAAACTGTTTTTT
V: TRBV11-2
size: NA
D: NA
J: TRBJ1-4

CDR3: CAIALGMTNVLTF
DNA: TGTGCCATCGCTTTAGGGATGACCAACGTCCTGACTTTC
V: TRBV10-3
size: NA
D: NA
J: TRBJ2-6

CDR3: CASSPHTADTDTQYF
DNA: TGTGCCAGCTCACCACACACAGCCGACACAGATACGCAGTATTTT
V: TRBV18
size: few
D: NA
J: TRBJ2-3

CDR3: CASSAQLEMKDTQYF
DNA: TGTGCCAGCAGCGCCCAACTAGAGATGAAAGATACGCAGTATTTT
V: TRBV11-1
size: few
D: NA
J: TRBJ2-3

CDR3: CASSRGRSIPDTQYF
DNA: TGCGCCAGCAGCAGAGGAAGGAGTATCCCAGATACGCAGTATTTT
V: TRBV5-1
size: NA
D: NA
J: TRBJ2-3

CDR3: CASSQAPSGRTGELFF
DNA: TGCGCCAGCAGCCAAGCACCTAGCGGGAGGACCGGGGAGCTGTTTTTT
V: TRBV4-3
size: NA
D: TRBD2
J: TRBJ2-2

CDR3: CASSISVQETQYF
DNA: TGTGCCAGCAGCATATCAGTCCAAGAGACCCAGTACTTC
V: TRBV9
size: few
D: NA
J: TRBJ2-5

CDR3: CAISESGTREKLFF
DNA: TGTGCCATCAGTGAGTCAGGGACGAGGGAAAAACTGTTTTTT
V: TRBV10-3
size: NA
D: NA
J: TRBJ1-4

CDR3: CATSQNRDSGANVLTF
DNA: TGTGCCACCAGTCAAAACCGGGACTCTGGGGCCAACGTCCTGACTTTC
V: TRBV15
size: once
D: NA
J: TRBJ2-6

CDR3: CASSLDGWTEAFF
DNA: TGTGCCAGCAGCCTAGACGGTTGGACTGAAGCTTTCTTT
V: TRBV5-4
size: NA
D: NA
J: TRBJ1-1

CDR3: CASSLLGSPYEQYF
DNA: TGTGCCAGCAGTTTGTTGGGGTCCCCCTACGAGCAGTACTTC
V: TRBV28
size: NA
D: NA
J: TRBJ2-7

CDR3: CASSPLGDGGFYEAFF
DNA: TGCGCCAGCAGCCCGTTGGGGGACGGGGGGTTTTATGAAGCTTTCTTT
V: TRBV4-1
size: NA
D: NA
J: TRBJ1-1

CDR3: CASSVGTNRGTEAFF
DNA: TGTGCCAGCAGCGTCGGAACCAACCGGGGAACTGAAGCTTTCTTT
V: TRBV9
size: NA
D: NA
J: TRBJ1-1

CDR3: CASSQRLAGVSYEQYF
DNA: TGCGCCAGCAGCCAACGACTAGCGGGAGTATCCTACGAGCAGTACTTC
V: TRBV4-1
size: NA
D: TRBD2
J: TRBJ2-7

CDR3: CASSANTGNEQYF
DNA: TGTGCCAGTAGTGCGAACACAGGAAACGAGCAGTACTTC
V: TRBV19
size: once
D: NA
J: TRBJ2-7

CDR3: CASSLATLGISGYTF
DNA: TGTGCCAGCAGCTTGGCCACCTTGGGGATCTCTGGCTACACCTTC
V: TRBV5-6
size: NA
D: NA
J: TRBJ1-2

CDR3: CASRYEGRPYEQYF
DNA: TGTGCCAGCAGGTATGAGGGCAGACCCTACGAGCAGTACTTC
V: TRBV27
size: NA
D: NA
J: TRBJ2-7

CDR3: CASSDGRFGNQPQHF
DNA: TGTGCCAGCAGTGACGGACGCTTCGGCAATCAGCCCCAGCATTTT
V: TRBV2
size: NA
D: NA
J: TRBJ1-5

CDR3: CASSGVQGAGEQFF
DNA: TGCGCCAGCAGCGGCGTTCAGGGGGCTGGTGAGCAGTTCTTC
V: TRBV5-1
size: NA
D: TRBD1
J: TRBJ2-1

CDR3: CASSIVSSNQPQHF
DNA: TGTGCCAGTAGTATAGTATCTTCCAATCAGCCCCAGCATTTT
V: TRBV19
size: few
D: NA
J: TRBJ1-5

CDR3: CASSLARAGNTDTQYF
DNA: TGTGCCAGCAGCTTAGCCCGAGCGGGGAACACAGATACGCAGTATTTT
V: TRBV7-8
size: NA
D: TRBD2
J: TRBJ2-3

CDR3: CASSDRYSSYNEQFF
DNA: TGCGCCAGCAGTGATCGCTACAGCTCCTACAATGAGCAGTTCTTC
V: TRBV5-1
size: NA
D: NA
J: TRBJ2-1

CDR3: CASSAGLAGDTYEQYF
DNA: TGTGCCAGCAGCGCGGGACTAGCGGGAGATACCTACGAGCAGTACTTC
V: TRBV7-2
size: few
D: TRBD2
J: TRBJ2-7

CDR3: CASSLGPANYEQYF
DNA: TGTGCCAGCAGCTTGGGCCCAGCGAACTACGAGCAGTACTTC
V: TRBV11-2
size: few
D: NA
J: TRBJ2-7

CDR3: CASRPLTGPYEQYF
DNA: TGTGCCAGCAGACCCCTAACAGGGCCCTACGAGCAGTACTTC
V: TRBV27
size: NA
D: NA
J: TRBJ2-7

CDR3: CASSYRTGGFRYGYTF
DNA: TGTGCCAGCAGTTATAGGACAGGGGGATTTCGCTATGGCTACACCTTC
V: TRBV6-9
size: NA
D: TRBD1
J: TRBJ1-2

CDR3: CASSPGGNQPQHF
DNA: TGTGCCAGCTCACCTGGAGGAAACCAGCCCCAGCATTTT
V: TRBV18
size: NA
D: NA
J: TRBJ1-5

CDR3: CASKVPKANYGYTF
DNA: TGTGCCAGCAAAGTCCCCAAAGCTAACTATGGCTACACCTTC
V: TRBV6-6
size: once
D: NA
J: TRBJ1-2

CDR3: CASSTPYERDTQYF
DNA: TGCGCCAGCAGCACGCCCTACGAGCGGGATACGCAGTATTTT
V: TRBV5-1
size: once
D: NA
J: TRBJ2-3

CDR3: CASSGPRTNAEQYF
DNA: TGCGCCAGCAGCGGCCCCCGGACTAACGCCGAGCAGTACTTC
V: TRBV5-1
size: NA
D: NA
J: TRBJ2-7

CDR3: CASSQDRHFTEAFF
DNA: TGCGCCAGCAGCCAAGATCGGCACTTCACTGAAGCTTTCTTT
V: TRBV4-3
size: NA
D: NA
J: TRBJ1-1

CDR3: CAIRGQNQETQYF
DNA: TGTGCCATCAGGGGACAGAACCAAGAGACCCAGTACTTC
V: TRBV10-3
size: NA
D: TRBD1
J: TRBJ2-5

CDR3: CASSRNPATSGGETDTQYF
DNA: TGCGCCAGCAGCCGAAATCCGGCGACTAGCGGGGGGGAGACAGATACGCAGTATTTT
V: TRBV4-1
size: NA
D: TRBD2
J: TRBJ2-3

CDR3: CASSKTLLVSGSPLHF
DNA: TGTGCCAGCAGCAAGACCCTGTTAGTTTCGGGTTCACCCCTCCACTTT
V: TRBV21-1
size: NA
D: NA
J: TRBJ1-6